Below are 19 T cell receptor beta chains sequenced from a single sample in a study of blood T cell repertoires in COVID-19. Clones were sequenced by immunoSEQ multiplex PCR, and TCRdb holds only the in-frame ones, with some missing. This sample yields around 470,000 clones, of which 90% are seen a single time; under 0.7% belongs to the top ten. Sample: PBMCs or T cells enriched from blood (not recorded which). The receptors were sampled from a man between 18 and 35 years old who had recovered from COVID-19.

The rearrangement uses TRBV24-1 and TRBJ2-2; 10 positions match TRBD1. Germline assignment: CDR1 KGHDR and CDR2 SFDVKD. V lost 4 bases, J lost 7 bases, and 14 bases stayed unmatched. CDR3 size: 18 residues. This CDR3 reads CATSDTSSGQGTSGELFF. The DNA for the CDR3 is TGTGCCACCAGTGACACGTCCTCGGGACAGGGGACGAGCGGGGAGCTGTTTTTT.

The sample holds one count of this clone. This chain joins TRBV3-1 (or the pseudogene TRBV3-2) and TRBJ1-1; D perhaps matches TRBD1 (6 bases). V lost 3 bases and J lost 11, with 10 bases in between. Germline lookup yields CDR1 LGHDT and CDR2 YNNKEL (reference sequence). The CDR3 has 11 amino acids. CDR3 DNA: TGTGCCAGCAGCCACCAGGGGTTCGCTTTCTTT. This translates into CASSHQGFAFF.

This rearrangement joins TRBV5-1 to TRBJ2-5, with D unclear. The ends were cut back, 0 bases at V and 2 bases at J, with 8 bases in the middle. The CDR3 has 14 amino acids. Germline CDR1 SGHRS, CDR2 YFSETQ. For the CDR3, the DNA is TGCGCCAGCAGCTTGGGAGCGTCTCAAGAGACCCAGTACTTC. Encoded protein: CASSLGASQETQYF.

This chain connects TRBV3-1 (or the pseudogene TRBV3-2) to TRBJ1-2; D remains ambiguous. The germline gives CDR1 LGHDT, CDR2 YNNKEL (reference sequence). Trimming took off 3 bases at V and 4 bases at J, with 12 bases between the two ends. The CDR3 is made up of 14 amino acids. The CDR3 loop reads CASSQATVSYGYTF. For the CDR3, the DNA is TGTGCCAGCAGCCAGGCAACAGTTTCCTATGGCTACACCTTC.

This clone was detected only once. The V call is TRBV10-3, the J call TRBJ1-2, with a weak D call TRBD1 (6 bases). V shed 5 bases and J shed 5 bases, with 18 bases lying between them. The CDR3 is made up of 15 amino acids. CDR1 is ENHRY, CDR2 SYGVKD, per germline. CDR3 coding DNA: TGTGCCATCAGTTCACCTACCCGGGACAAGTATGGCTACACCTTC. This encodes CAISSPTRDKYGYTF.

The V gene is TRBV7-2, the J gene TRBJ2-3; D is perhaps TRBD2 (5 bases). Germline V lookup: CDR1 SGHTA, CDR2 FQGNSA. This CDR3 contains 14 residues. Between the trimmed V and J ends, which lost 5 bases and 6 bases, there was a span of 15 bases. The chain's CDR3 is CASSLLWSGDTQYF. CDR3 DNA sequence: TGTGCCAGCAGCCTACTATGGTCGGGGGATACGCAGTATTTT.

The V gene is TRBV6-5, the J gene TRBJ1-1, with D perhaps TRBD1 (5 bases). Germline-derived CDR1 and CDR2 are MNHEY and SVGAGI. CDR3 length equals 13 residues. The ends were cut back, 10 bases at V and 1 base at J, with 13 bases in the middle. DNA for the CDR3: TGTGCCATAGGGGCAGGGAAGAACACTGAAGCTTTCTTT. It codes for CAIGAGKNTEAFF.

Only one count was recorded for this clone. The chain joins TRBV10-3 to TRBJ1-2; 7 nucleotides agree with TRBD1. The V gene end was trimmed by 4 bases and the J gene end by 6 bases; junction bases not matched to a gene: 8. The CDR3 runs to 14 residues. CDR1 ENHRY and CDR2 SYGVKD come from the germline V gene. As DNA, the CDR3 is TGTGCCATCAGTGGAATCCTGACAGGGAATGGCTACACCTTC. The encoded protein is CAISGILTGNGYTF.

The table lists this clone with a count of one. J is TRBJ1-2 and V is TRBV9; D ambiguous. This CDR3 has 13 amino acids. The V and J ends lost 1 base and 8 bases respectively, with 12 bases between them. CDR1 and CDR2 from the germline V gene are SGDLS and YYNGEE. The CDR3 DNA reads as TGTGCCAGCAGCGTACGTGCGGGAGAGGGCTACACCTTC. It yields the protein CASSVRAGEGYTF.

The V call is TRBV6-5, the J call TRBJ1-5; D is unclear. The CDR3 has 15 amino acids. Per germline, CDR1 MNHEY and CDR2 SVGAGI. The V end lost 7 bases, the J end lost 0 bases, and 13 bases lay between the germline ends. The CDR3 is CASKNYGDSNQPQHF. The CDR3 DNA is TGTGCCAGCAAAAACTACGGAGATAGCAATCAGCCCCAGCATTTT.

V is TRBV2 and J is TRBJ1-3, with 8 bases aligning to TRBD1. Germline CDR1 is SNHLY and CDR2 is FYNNEI. V trimming: 3 bases; J trimming: 4 bases; junction bases outside the gene matches: 2. The CDR3 length is 14 residues. The chain's CDR3 is CASSDRGPGNTIYF. CDR3 sequence (DNA): TGTGCCAGCAGTGACAGGGGGCCAGGAAACACCATATATTTT.

The chain joins TRBV11-2 to TRBJ2-7, with TRBD1 matching over 11 bases. This CDR3 contains 15 residues. The V and J ends lost 1 base and 7 bases, in that order; junction bases with no gene match: 6. Germline CDR1 SGHAT, CDR2 FQNNGV. CDR3 region: CASSLAPGQGGEQYF. The CDR3 bases are TGTGCCAGCAGCTTAGCTCCGGGACAGGGGGGAGAGCAGTACTTC.

This chain connects TRBV27 to TRBJ2-1; 10 bases fit TRBD2. V trimming: 5 bases; J trimming: 4 bases; junction bases outside the gene matches: 5. The length of the CDR3 is 15 residues. Germline CDR1 reads MNHEY; CDR2 reads SMNVEV (reference sequence). CDR3 in amino acids: CASSIAGGSYNEQFF. The DNA for the CDR3 is TGTGCCAGCAGTATAGCGGGAGGCAGTTACAATGAGCAGTTCTTC.

The V gene is TRBV12-3 or TRBV12-4, the J gene TRBJ1-2; D is unresolved. The V gene lost 3 bases and the J gene lost 5 bases, with 7 bases spanning the gap. CDR3 length equals 12 residues. The CDR3, as DNA: TGTGCCAGCAGTTTCCTATCTTATGGCTACACCTTC. This codes for CASSFLSYGYTF.

The chain has TRBV10-1 and TRBJ1-1, with D hard to call. CDR3 length: 12 amino acids. The V end lost 3 bases, the J end lost 5 bases, and 7 bases lay between the germline ends. Germline CDR1 reads WNHNN; CDR2 reads SYGVQD (reference sequence). CDR3 DNA sequence: TGCGCCAGCAGTGACACCGCGACTGAAGCTTTCTTT. Protein product: CASSDTATEAFF.

This clone was seen a single time. The rearrangement joins TRBV6-5 to TRBJ1-5; TRBD1 is a possible D gene (5 bases). Trimming removed 2 bases from V and 6 bases from J, with 11 bases in between. The CDR3 length is 14 residues. The germline gives CDR1 MNHEY, CDR2 SVGAGI. The CDR3 region is CASSYGRGTQPQHF. The CDR3 DNA reads as TGTGCCAGCAGTTACGGTCGGGGGACTCAGCCCCAGCATTTT.

This chain joins TRBV27 and TRBJ2-3, with D tentatively TRBD2 (5 bases). CDR3 length: 14 residues. V was trimmed by 8 bases and J by 6 bases, leaving 18 bases between them. The V gene's germline CDR1 is MNHEY and CDR2 SMNVEV (reference sequence). CDR3 sequence: CASAADQMVDTQYF. The CDR3 DNA reads TGTGCCAGCGCAGCGGATCAGATGGTCGATACGCAGTATTTT.

V gene TRBV10-3 combines with J gene TRBJ1-5; D is possibly TRBD1 (5 bases). The CDR3 sequence is 13 residues long. Germline CDR1 reads ENHRY; CDR2 reads SYGVKD. V shed 4 bases and J shed 1 base, with 5 bases lying between them. CDR3 region: CAISAGSNQPQHF. The CDR3 coding sequence is TGTGCCATCAGTGCAGGGAGCAATCAGCCCCAGCATTTT.

The rearrangement uses TRBV28 and TRBJ2-6; possibly TRBD1 for D (6 bases). From germline, CDR1 is MDHEN and CDR2 SYDVKM. CDR3 size: 15 residues. Trimming removed 6 bases from V and 2 bases from J, with 11 bases in between. The CDR3: CASRHNRAGANVLTF. As DNA, the CDR3 is TGTGCCAGCAGACACAACAGGGCTGGGGCCAACGTCCTGACTTTC.